This T cell receptor beta chain was sequenced for a study of tumor-infiltrating T cells and Merkel cell polyomavirus (dated by TCRdb to about 2017). Describing the broader study: In Merkel cell carcinoma patients, the study investigated CD8+ T cells specific for the Merkel cell polyomavirus KLL epitope. Patients presented at varying disease stages and were followed for a median of 2.7 years, with a range of 1. Varied, non-standardized therapies, including chemotherapy, radiation and immunotherapies, were received by the patients. TRB sequencing was performed on KLL-tetramer-sorted cells from blood or tumor-infiltrating lymphocytes in 15 or so samples, as well as on about a dozen matched whole-tumor samples. Most whole-tumor samples were roughly 23-micron curls cut from formalin-fixed, paraffin-embedded tissue blocks. Across the study, one tumor sample was a frozen nodal tumor digest and one was a flash-frozen core biopsy of a metastasis. Overall study results and their limits: Significantly improved MCC-specific survival was associated with a higher intratumoral fraction of KLL-specific T cells (about 1.9-18% versus about 0-0.15%). KLL-specific TRB repertoires were diverse and largely private, with only one public clonotype among a few hundred unique sequences, shared by two patients. Because only a single viral epitope was studied, T cells directed against other Merkel cell polyomavirus epitopes were not captured. The small sample size of the study (n of about twelve patients) is recognized as a limitation. A significant MCC-specific survival advantage (P = 0.0051) was associated with tumors having more unique KLL-specific clonotypes (about 5-108 vs 0-3).

The library was built by means of the immunoSEQ multiplex PCR assay. Genomic DNA extraction, TRB sequencing and normalization were carried out by Adaptive Biotechnologies (Seattle, WA). The authors processed their data as follows. Clonality was calculated as one minus the Shannon entropy of productive TRB sequences, normalized by log2 of unique productive sequences. KLL-specific clonotypes in tumors were identified by matching TCRbeta CDR3 amino acid sequences to those from the tetramer-sorted sample of each patient. Entries here come from immuneACCESS through TCRdb and include only in-frame sequences with V and J called. Some clones fail to appear in such tables; in the studies checked, an unresolved V gene covers under half of the shortfall, and the cause of the remainder is unknown. The D gene and trimming were derived from the DNA, and the V and J assignments and clone size from that table. The sample data list 20,000 to 30,000 clones, and around nine tenths of these were observed just once. The ten largest make up about 2.7% of the sample.

All patients' tumors stained robustly positive for Merkel cell polyomavirus Large T antigen by immunohistochemistry. Twelve Merkel cell carcinoma patients were included, each with robust KLL-tetramer+ populations (above 0.04% of CD8+ T cells) in blood and/or cultured TIL. Every patient was Caucasian, and patient ages ranged from 50 to 77 years, with a median of 65 years. Lymph node tumors were analyzed for patients with unknown primaries presenting with nodal disease, or where primary tissue was insufficient. Remarks on this clone: Its antigen remains unidentified. Per-base qualities were not stored, and no clone one base away is much larger.

Via the germline V gene, CDR1 is SGDLS and CDR2 YYNGEE. The CDR3 starts with the cysteine, ends with the phenylalanine, and has 14 residues. Only the CDR3 DNA is retained, 42 bases long and in frame from the first base. V is cut back by 3 bases and J by 0 bases, with 0 bases in the junction unmatched. The sequence joins TRBV9 to TRBJ2-1; 7 junctional bases match TRBD2. Sequenced: lymph node tissue. This TCR was recovered from a man in his fifties with Merkel cell carcinoma. The CDR3 loop reads CASSAGGSYNEQFF. The nucleotide sequence reads as follows: TGTGCCAGCAGCGCGGGGGGCTCCTACAATGAGCAGTTCTTC.